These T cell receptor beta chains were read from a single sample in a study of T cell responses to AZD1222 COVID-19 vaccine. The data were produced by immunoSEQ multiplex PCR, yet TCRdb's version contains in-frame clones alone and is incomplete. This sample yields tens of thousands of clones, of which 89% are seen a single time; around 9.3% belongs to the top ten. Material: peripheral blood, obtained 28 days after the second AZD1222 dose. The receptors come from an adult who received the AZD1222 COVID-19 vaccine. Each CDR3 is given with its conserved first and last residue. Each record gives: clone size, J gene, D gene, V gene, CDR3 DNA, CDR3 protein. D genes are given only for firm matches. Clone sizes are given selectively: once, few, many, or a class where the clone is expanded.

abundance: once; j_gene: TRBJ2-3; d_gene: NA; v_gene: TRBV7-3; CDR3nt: TGTGCCAGCAGCCCGTCGGCGGCGACCACAGATACGCAGTATTTT; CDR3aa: CASSPSAATTDTQYF
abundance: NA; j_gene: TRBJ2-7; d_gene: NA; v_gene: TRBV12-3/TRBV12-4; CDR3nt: TGTGCCAGCAGTTTCACAGGGTCGAGGGAGCAGTACTTC; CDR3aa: CASSFTGSREQYF
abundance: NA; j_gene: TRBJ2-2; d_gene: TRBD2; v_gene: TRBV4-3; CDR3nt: TGCGCCAGCAGCCAAGAAGGACTTCCCGGGACTAGGAACACCGGGGAGCTGTTTTTT; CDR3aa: CASSQEGLPGTRNTGELFF
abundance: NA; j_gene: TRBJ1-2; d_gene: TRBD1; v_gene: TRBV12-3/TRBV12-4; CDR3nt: TGTGCCAGCAGTCTCCAGGGGGCAGACGGCTACACCTTC; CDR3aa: CASSLQGADGYTF
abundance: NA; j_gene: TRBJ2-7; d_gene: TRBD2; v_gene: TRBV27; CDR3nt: TGTGCCAGCGGGCCTCTCGACCCTTTAGCGGGGCAGTACTTC; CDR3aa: CASGPLDPLAGQYF
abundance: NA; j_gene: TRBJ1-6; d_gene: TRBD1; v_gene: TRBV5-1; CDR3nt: TGCGCCAGCAGCTTGGGTCAGGGGGCTAATTCACCCCTCCACTTT; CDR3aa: CASSLGQGANSPLHF
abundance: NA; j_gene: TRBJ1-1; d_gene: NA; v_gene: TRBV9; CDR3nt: TGTGCCAGCAGCGCGGGCAGCGGGAACACTGAAGCTTTCTTT; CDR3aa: CASSAGSGNTEAFF
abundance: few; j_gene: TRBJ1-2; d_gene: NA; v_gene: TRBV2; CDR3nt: TGTGCCAACCCACAGGGCATCTATGGCTACACCTTC; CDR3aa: CANPQGIYGYTF
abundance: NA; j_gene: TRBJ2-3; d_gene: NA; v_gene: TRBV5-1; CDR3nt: TGCGCCAGCAGCCTGGGGCCGGGCACAGATACGCAGTATTTT; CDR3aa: CASSLGPGTDTQYF
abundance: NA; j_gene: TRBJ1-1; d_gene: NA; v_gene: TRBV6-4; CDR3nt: TGTGCCAGCAGTGCCACAGGGAGGGGAACTGAAGCTTTCTTT; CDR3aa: CASSATGRGTEAFF
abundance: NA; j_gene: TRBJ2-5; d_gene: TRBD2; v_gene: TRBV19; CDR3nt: TGTGCCAGTAGTGGACTAGCGGGAAGGCGGTCAGAGACCCAGTACTTC; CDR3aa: CASSGLAGRRSETQYF
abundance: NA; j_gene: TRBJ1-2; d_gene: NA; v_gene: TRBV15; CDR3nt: TGTGCCACCAGCAGAGAATGGGGGGTAAACTATGGCTACACCTTC; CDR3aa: CATSREWGVNYGYTF
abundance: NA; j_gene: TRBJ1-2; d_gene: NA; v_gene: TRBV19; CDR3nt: TGTGCCAGTAGTAGCCCGGGGGGCCCAACCTATGGCTACACCTTC; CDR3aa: CASSSPGGPTYGYTF
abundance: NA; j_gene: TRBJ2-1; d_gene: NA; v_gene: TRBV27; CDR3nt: TGTGCCAGCAGTCCAAGGGGGACCCTTAATAGATACAGATACAATGAGCAGTTCTTC; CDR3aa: CASSPRGTLNRYRYNEQFF
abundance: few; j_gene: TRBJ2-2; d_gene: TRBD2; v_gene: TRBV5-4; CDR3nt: TGTGCCAGCAGCAGGGGACTAGCGGGAGAGATCGGGGAGCTGTTTTTT; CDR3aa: CASSRGLAGEIGELFF
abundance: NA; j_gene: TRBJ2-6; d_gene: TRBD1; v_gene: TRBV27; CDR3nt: TGTGCCAGCAGATCCAGGGGGTCTGGGGCCAACGTCCTGACTTTC; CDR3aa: CASRSRGSGANVLTF
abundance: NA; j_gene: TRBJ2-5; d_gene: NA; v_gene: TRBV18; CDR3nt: TGTGCCAGCTCACCAGGAGGGTACAAGGGGGAGACCCAGTACTTC; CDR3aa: CASSPGGYKGETQYF
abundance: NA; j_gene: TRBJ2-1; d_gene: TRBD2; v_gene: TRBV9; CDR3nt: TGTGCCAGCAGCGTAGCTTTCGTCGCGGGGGGGTCCTCCTACAATGAGCAGTTCTTC; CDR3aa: CASSVAFVAGGSSYNEQFF
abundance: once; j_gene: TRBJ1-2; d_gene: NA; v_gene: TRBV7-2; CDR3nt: TGTGCCAGCAGCTTAGGTCCGGCAGGGGCCCCCTATGGCTACACCTTC; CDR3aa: CASSLGPAGAPYGYTF
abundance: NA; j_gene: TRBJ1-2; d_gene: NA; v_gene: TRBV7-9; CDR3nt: TGTGCCAGCAGTGACCCAGGGAAAGGCCTTTTTGGCTACACCTTC; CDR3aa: CASSDPGKGLFGYTF
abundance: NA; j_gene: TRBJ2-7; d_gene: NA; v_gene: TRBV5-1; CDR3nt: TGCGCCAGCAGCTTGGCCGGGACGGTACTCTACGAGCAGTACTTC; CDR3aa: CASSLAGTVLYEQYF
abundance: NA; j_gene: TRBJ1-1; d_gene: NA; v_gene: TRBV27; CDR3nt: TGTGCCAGCAGTCCCCCGCGGAGGGGTGGGGGGCGAAGAGGCACTGAAGCTTTCTTT; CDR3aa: CASSPPRRGGGRRGTEAFF
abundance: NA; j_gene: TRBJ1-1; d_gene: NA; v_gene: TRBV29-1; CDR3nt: TGCAGCGTTATCGGGGGGAGGACTGAAGCTTTCTTT; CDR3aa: CSVIGGRTEAFF
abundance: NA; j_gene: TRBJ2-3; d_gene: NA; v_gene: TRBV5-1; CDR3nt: TGCGCCAGCAGCTTGGACAGAAGGGTGACAGATACGCAGTATTTT; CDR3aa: CASSLDRRVTDTQYF
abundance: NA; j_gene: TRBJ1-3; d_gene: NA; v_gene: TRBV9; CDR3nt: TGTGCCAGCAGCGTGGGTCGGGGAAACACCATATATTTT; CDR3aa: CASSVGRGNTIYF
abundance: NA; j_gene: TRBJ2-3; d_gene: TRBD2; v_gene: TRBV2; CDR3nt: TGTGCCAGCAGACGCACTAGCGCCACAGATACGCAGTATTTT; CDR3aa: CASRRTSATDTQYF
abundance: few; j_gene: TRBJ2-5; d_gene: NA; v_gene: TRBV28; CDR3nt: TGTGCCAGCAGTTGGGGAAAGGGGGTCCAAGAGACCCAGTACTTC; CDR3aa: CASSWGKGVQETQYF
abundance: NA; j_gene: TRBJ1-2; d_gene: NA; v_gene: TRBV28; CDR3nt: TGTGCCAGCAGCGGGCCCAGGGCGAAAAACTATGGCTACACCTTC; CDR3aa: CASSGPRAKNYGYTF
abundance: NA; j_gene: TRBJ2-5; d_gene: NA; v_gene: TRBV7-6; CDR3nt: TGTGCCAGCGGCCCTTCCCGGCGGAAAGAGACCCAGTACTTC; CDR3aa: CASGPSRRKETQYF
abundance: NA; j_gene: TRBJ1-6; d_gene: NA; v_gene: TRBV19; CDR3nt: TGTGCCAGTAGGGGGTTGGGGGTCAGCTCCTATAATTCACCCCTCCACTTT; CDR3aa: CASRGLGVSSYNSPLHF
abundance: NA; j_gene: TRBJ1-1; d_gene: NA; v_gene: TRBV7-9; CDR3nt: TGTGCCAGCAGTTATCCCACTGACATGAACACTGAAGCTTTCTTT; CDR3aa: CASSYPTDMNTEAFF
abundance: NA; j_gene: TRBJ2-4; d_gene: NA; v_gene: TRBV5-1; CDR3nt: TGCGCCAGCAGGCTTGCCGGGGGAAGCTTAGCCAAAAACATTCAGTACTTC; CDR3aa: CASRLAGGSLAKNIQYF
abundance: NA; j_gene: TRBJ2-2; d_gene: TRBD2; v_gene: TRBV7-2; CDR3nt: TGTGCCAGCAGCTTGAGCGGGGACACCGGGGAGCTGTTTTTT; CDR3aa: CASSLSGDTGELFF
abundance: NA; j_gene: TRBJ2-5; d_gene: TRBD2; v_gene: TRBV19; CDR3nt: TGTGCCAGTAGACCCCGGGGGGGACCCCAAGAGACCCAGTACTTC; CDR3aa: CASRPRGGPQETQYF
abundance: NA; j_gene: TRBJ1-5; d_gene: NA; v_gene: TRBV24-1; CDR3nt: TGTGCCACGGGAGGGGCGGCCGCCGTTCAGCCCCAGCATTTT; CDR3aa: CATGGAAAVQPQHF
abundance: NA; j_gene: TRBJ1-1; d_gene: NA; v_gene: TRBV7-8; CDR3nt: TGTGCCAGCAGCTCCCCGGCTGGAGTGAGGGGCACTGAAGCTTTCTTT; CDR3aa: CASSSPAGVRGTEAFF
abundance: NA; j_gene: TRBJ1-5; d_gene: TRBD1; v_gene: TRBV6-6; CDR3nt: TGTGCCAGCAGCCCCGGGGACAGGGGGACTGGACAGCCCCAGCATTTT; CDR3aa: CASSPGDRGTGQPQHF
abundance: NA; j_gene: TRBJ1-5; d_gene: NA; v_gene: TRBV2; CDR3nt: TGTGCCAGCGAACAGGAACCCAATCAGCCCCAGCATTTT; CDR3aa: CASEQEPNQPQHF
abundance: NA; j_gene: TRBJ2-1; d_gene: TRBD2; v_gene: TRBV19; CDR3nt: TGTGCCAGTAGTATTGGGCTAGCGGGTGCTGGAATTGGCAATGAGCAGTTCTTC; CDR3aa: CASSIGLAGAGIGNEQFF
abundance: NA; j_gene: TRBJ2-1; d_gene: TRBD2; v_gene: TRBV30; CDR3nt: TGTGCCTGCGATAGCGGGGCCTACAATGAGCAGTTCTTC; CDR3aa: CACDSGAYNEQFF
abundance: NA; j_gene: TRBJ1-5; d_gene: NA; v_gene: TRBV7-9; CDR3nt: TGTGCCAGCAGCATCGACAATAGCAATCAGCCCCAGCATTTT; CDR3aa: CASSIDNSNQPQHF
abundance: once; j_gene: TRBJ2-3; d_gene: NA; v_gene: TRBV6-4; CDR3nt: TGTGCCAGCAGCCAGAGGGGCAGTGGAGCAGATACGCAGTATTTT; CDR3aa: CASSQRGSGADTQYF
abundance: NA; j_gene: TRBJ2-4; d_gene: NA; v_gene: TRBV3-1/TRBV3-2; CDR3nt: TGTGCCAGCAGCCCTCGGGGTCTCAAAAACATTCAGTACTTC; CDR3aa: CASSPRGLKNIQYF
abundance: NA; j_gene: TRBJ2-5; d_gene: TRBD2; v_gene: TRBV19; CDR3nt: TGTGCCAGTAGTTCCCCCCTGCGGCTAGCGGGAGAGGGCGAGACCCAGTACTTC; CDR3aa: CASSSPLRLAGEGETQYF
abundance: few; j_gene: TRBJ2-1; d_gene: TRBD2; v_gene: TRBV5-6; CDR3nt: TGTGCCAGCAGCTTGGGCGCGGGGGACCTACTTCTTGAGCAGTTCTTC; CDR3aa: CASSLGAGDLLLEQFF
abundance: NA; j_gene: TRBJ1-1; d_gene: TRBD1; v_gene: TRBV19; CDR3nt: TGTGCCAGTAGTACCTGGGACAGGTCAGGGAGTAACAAAGCTTTCTTT; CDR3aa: CASSTWDRSGSNKAFF
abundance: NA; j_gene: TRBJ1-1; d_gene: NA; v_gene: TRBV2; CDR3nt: TGTGCCAGCAGTGATAGGGGCCTGAACACTGAAGCTTTCTTT; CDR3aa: CASSDRGLNTEAFF
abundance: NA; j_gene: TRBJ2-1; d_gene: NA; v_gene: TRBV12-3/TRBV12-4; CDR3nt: TGTGCCAGCAGTTTTGCCGGGACTGAGCAGTTCTTC; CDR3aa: CASSFAGTEQFF
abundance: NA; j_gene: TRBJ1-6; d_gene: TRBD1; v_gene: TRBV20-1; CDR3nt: TGCAGTGCTAGTGGTCTCCGGACAGGGGGTAATTCACCCCTCCACTTT; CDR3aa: CSASGLRTGGNSPLHF
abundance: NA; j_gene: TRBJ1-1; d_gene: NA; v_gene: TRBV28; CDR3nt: TGTGCCAGCAGTTTACTCGGCGGGAACACTGAAGCTTTCTTT; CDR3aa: CASSLLGGNTEAFF